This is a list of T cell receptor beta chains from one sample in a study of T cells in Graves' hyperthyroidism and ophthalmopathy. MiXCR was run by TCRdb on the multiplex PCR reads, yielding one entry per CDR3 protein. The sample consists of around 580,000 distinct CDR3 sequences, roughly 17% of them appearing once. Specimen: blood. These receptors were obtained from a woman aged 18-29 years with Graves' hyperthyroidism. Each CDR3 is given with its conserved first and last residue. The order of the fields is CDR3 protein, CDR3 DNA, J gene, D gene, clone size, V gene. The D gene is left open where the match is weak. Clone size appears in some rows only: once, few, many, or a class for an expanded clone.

CDR3 protein: CASSLRATSGAHEQYF; CDR3 DNA: TGTGCCAGCAGCCTAAGGGCGACTAGCGGGGCCCACGAGCAGTACTTC; J gene: TRBJ2-7; D gene: TRBD2; clone size: .; V gene: TRBV11-3
CDR3 protein: CASSDSGGYEQYF; CDR3 DNA: TGTGCCAGCAGTGATAGTGGCGGCTACGAGCAGTACTTC; J gene: TRBJ2-7; D gene: .; clone size: many; V gene: TRBV6-1
CDR3 protein: CASSHVMAGGYEQYF; CDR3 DNA: TGTGCCAGCAGCCACGTTATGGCGGGAGGTTACGAGCAGTACTTC; J gene: TRBJ2-7; D gene: TRBD2; clone size: many; V gene: TRBV7-9
CDR3 protein: CSARGSGGPADTQYF; CDR3 DNA: TGCAGTGCTAGGGGTTCGGGAGGGCCTGCAGATACGCAGTATTTT; J gene: TRBJ2-3; D gene: TRBD2; clone size: .; V gene: TRBV20-1
CDR3 protein: CASSLVGLAVQYF; CDR3 DNA: TGTGCCAGCAGCTTAGTGGGACTAGCGGTCCAGTACTTC; J gene: TRBJ2-5; D gene: TRBD2; clone size: many; V gene: TRBV11-2
CDR3 protein: CASSPRQGYEQYF; CDR3 DNA: TGTGCCAGCAGCCCCCGACAAGGCTACGAGCAGTACTTC; J gene: TRBJ2-7; D gene: .; clone size: many; V gene: TRBV3-1
CDR3 protein: CASRPNVGQVPLAIYEQYF; CDR3 DNA: TGTGCCAGCAGACCTAACGTGGGACAGGTCCCCTTGGCCATCTACGAGCAGTACTTC; J gene: TRBJ2-7; D gene: TRBD1; clone size: many; V gene: TRBV7-6
CDR3 protein: CSAVMIAGVIYEQYF; CDR3 DNA: TGCAGTGCTGTCATGATAGCGGGAGTAATCTACGAGCAGTACTTC; J gene: TRBJ2-7; D gene: TRBD2; clone size: many; V gene: TRBV20-1
CDR3 protein: CASNPSGPFSLSEQYF; CDR3 DNA: TGTGCCAGCAACCCGAGTGGGCCTTTCAGCCTATCCGAGCAGTACTTC; J gene: TRBJ2-7; D gene: .; clone size: .; V gene: TRBV5-4
CDR3 protein: CAISLAGPLGNEQYF; CDR3 DNA: TGTGCCATCAGCCTAGCGGGACCCCTCGGCAACGAGCAGTACTTC; J gene: TRBJ2-7; D gene: TRBD2; clone size: many; V gene: TRBV10-3
CDR3 protein: CASSLAGLARDTQYF; CDR3 DNA: TGTGCCAGCAGCTTAGCGGGACTAGCAAGAGATACGCAGTATTTT; J gene: TRBJ2-3; D gene: TRBD2; clone size: many; V gene: TRBV7-9
CDR3 protein: CASSVDEESEQYF; CDR3 DNA: TGTGCCAGCAGCGTAGATGAGGAATCCGAGCAGTACTTC; J gene: TRBJ2-7; D gene: .; clone size: .; V gene: TRBV9
CDR3 protein: CSAHPGTSTWGETQYF; CDR3 DNA: TGCAGTGCTCACCCCGGGACTAGCACTTGGGGGGAGACCCAGTACTTC; J gene: TRBJ2-5; D gene: TRBD2; clone size: .; V gene: TRBV20-1
CDR3 protein: CASSFTRQETQYF; CDR3 DNA: TGTGCCAGCAGCTTTACCCGACAAGAGACCCAGTACTTC; J gene: TRBJ2-5; D gene: .; clone size: many; V gene: TRBV7-9
CDR3 protein: CASSQAARSNYGYTF; CDR3 DNA: TGTGCCAGCAGCCAAGCGGCCAGGTCGAACTATGGCTACACCTTC; J gene: TRBJ1-2; D gene: .; clone size: many; V gene: TRBV3-1
CDR3 protein: CASSSRQGSGNGYTF; CDR3 DNA: TGTGCCAGCAGCTCGAGACAGGGGTCCGGGAATGGCTACACCTTC; J gene: TRBJ1-2; D gene: TRBD1; clone size: .; V gene: TRBV13
CDR3 protein: CASRDPIYGYTF; CDR3 DNA: TGTGCCAGCCGTGACCCTATTTATGGCTACACCTTC; J gene: TRBJ1-2; D gene: .; clone size: .; V gene: TRBV27
CDR3 protein: CASSTKYEQFF; CDR3 DNA: TGTGCCAGCAGTACTAAGTACGAGCAGTTCTTC; J gene: TRBJ2-1; D gene: .; clone size: few; V gene: TRBV12-3/TRBV12-4
CDR3 protein: CSVALGPNYGYTF; CDR3 DNA: TGCAGCGTTGCTCTGGGACCGAACTATGGCTACACCTTC; J gene: TRBJ1-2; D gene: .; clone size: .; V gene: TRBV29-1
CDR3 protein: CAWSVPNTEAFF; CDR3 DNA: TGTGCCTGGAGTGTCCCCAACACTGAAGCTTTCTTT; J gene: TRBJ1-1; D gene: .; clone size: many; V gene: TRBV30